These 17 T cell receptor beta chains were all obtained from the same sample, sequenced in a study of CDR3 diversity in severe acne. TCRdb processed the PCR reads anew with MiXCR; each CDR3 protein has one entry. Altogether some 84,000 distinct CDR3 sequences are present, over 40% being singletons, with the ten largest covering around 15%. Sample: blood. These receptor sequences come from a male donor in good health, without acne.

The chain combines TRBV7-3 with TRBJ2-7, with 9 bases identical to TRBD1. The germline V gene has CDR1 SGHTA and CDR2 FQGTGA. The CDR3 is made up of 15 amino acids. The junction had 7 bases not matched to a gene; V was cut back by 5 bases and J by 2 bases. CDR3 DNA: TGTGCCAGCAGCCCCGGGACAGGGAAAACCTACGAGCAGTACTTC. Its protein product is CASSPGTGKTYEQYF.

This chain connects TRBV11-2 to TRBJ2-7; D unclear. CDR1 SGHAT and CDR2 FQNNGV come from the germline V gene. This CDR3 contains 13 residues. Trimming took 4 bases from V and 2 from J, leaving 9 bases between them. The CDR3, as DNA: TGTGCCAGCAGCTCCGGAATTACCTACGAGCAGTACTTC. Translating gives CASSSGITYEQYF.

A few counts support this clonotype. Germline is not matched at one junction end, which may reflect a read error. The rearrangement links TRBV11-2 to TRBJ2-7; D is ambiguous. The germline gives CDR1 SGHAT, CDR2 FQNNGV. CDR3 size: 12 residues. In DNA, the CDR3 is TGTGCCAGCAGCGTAGATGCCTACGAGCAGTACTTC. Translating gives CASSVDAYEQYF.

This chain links TRBV7-2 with TRBJ1-4, with 7 positions matching TRBD1. The CDR3 runs 15 residues. J lost 4 bases, V lost 4 bases, and 6 bases had no gene match. Germline V gene sequence: CDR1 SGHTA, CDR2 FQGNSA. CDR3 sequence reads: CASSSPGQINEKLFF. CDR3 sequence (DNA): TGTGCCAGCAGCTCCCCGGGACAGATTAATGAAAAACTGTTTTTT.

J is TRBJ2-1 and V is TRBV6-5; TRBD2 matches 8 bases. Germline assignment: CDR1 MNHEY and CDR2 SVGAGI. The CDR3 length is 13 residues. Unmatched junction bases numbered 15, after V lost 10 bases and J lost 13 bases. The CDR3 loop reads CATREGNRETQFF. CDR3 DNA: TGTGCCACCCGGGAGGGCAATAGGGAGACCCAGTTCTTC.

This clonotype was observed many times. The CDR3 DNA sequence: TGTGCCAGCACTGGACAGGGGGGACTCTACGAGCAGTACTTC. Translated, it gives CASTGQGGLYEQYF. The chain combines TRBV2 with TRBJ2-7; 10 bases fit TRBD1. V shed 7 bases, J shed 3 bases, and the junction held 6 bases outside the gene matches. Germline CDR1 reads SNHLY; CDR2 reads FYNNEI. The CDR3 length is 14 residues.

In regard to this clonotype: The junction shows a germline mismatch at one end, possibly a read error. The chain carries TRBV18 and TRBJ2-6; tentatively, D is TRBD2 (7 bases). The CDR3 spans 15 residues. Germline lookup yields CDR1 KGHSH and CDR2 LQKENI. CDR3 sequence: CASSTTGRGSNTEAF. CDR3 DNA: TGTGCCAGCTCAACCACAGGGAGGGGGTCGAACACTGAAGCTTTC. Filled out from reference TRBV18 and TRBJ2-6, the complete variable domain reads NAGVMQNPRHLVRRRGQEARLRCSPMKGHSHVYWYRQLPEEGLKFMVYLQKENIIDESGMPKERFSAEFPKEGPSILRIQQVVRGDSAAYFCASSTTGRGSNTEAFGAGSRLTVL.

This clonotype has at least ten counts. The chain is built from TRBV12-5 and TRBJ2-7; no clear D. The CDR3 runs 14 residues. The germline CDR1 and CDR2 sequences are LGHNT and FRNRAP. Trimming shortened V by 6 bases and J by 0 bases, and 12 bases separated the two germline ends. This CDR3 reads CASGTPSLSYEQYF. The CDR3 nucleotides are TGTGCTAGTGGAACACCAAGTCTCTCCTACGAGCAGTACTTC.

This clonotype was recorded many times. The chain employs TRBV5-1 and TRBJ1-1; D not certain. CDR1 SGHRS and CDR2 YFSETQ come from the germline V gene. The CDR3 covers 12 residues. Trimming cost V 5 bases and J 0 bases, with 5 bases left between them. CDR3 bases: TGCGCCAGCAGGTTACTGAACACTGAAGCTTTCTTT. This sequence encodes CASRLLNTEAFF. The full variable domain, its missing parts supplied by reference TRBV5-1 and TRBJ1-1, is KAGVTQTPRYLIKTRGQQVTLSCSPISGHRSVSWYQQTPGQGLQFLFEYFSETQRNKGNFPGRFSGRQFSNSRSEMNVSTLELGDSALYLCASRLLNTEAFFGQGTRLTVV.

This clonotype appeared once. V and J are TRBV20-1 and TRBJ2-7; 7 bases fit TRBD1. J was trimmed by 4 bases and V by 5 bases; bases with no gene match: 11. CDR1 DFQATT and CDR2 SNEGSKA come from the germline V gene (reference sequence). The CDR3 covers 14 residues. As DNA, the CDR3 is TGCAGTGCTCTCCAGGGGGTGGGCAGGTACGAGCAGTACTTC. It specifies CSALQGVGRYEQYF.

V is TRBV6-5 and J is TRBJ1-2; D perhaps matches TRBD1 (5 bases). CDR3 size: 14 residues. With 2 bases removed from V and 2 bases from J, the gap between germline ends came to 9 bases. CDR1 and CDR2 (germline): MNHEY, SVGAGI. CDR3 DNA: TGTGCCAGCAGTTACGGGGGAATCAACTATGGCTACACCTTC. Translated, it gives CASSYGGINYGYTF.

The chain combines TRBV20-1 with TRBJ2-7; 8 bases fit TRBD1. V was pared by 6 bases and J by 2 bases, with 12 bases of the junction left unmatched. Germline values: CDR1 DFQATT, CDR2 SNEGSKA (reference sequence). The length of the CDR3 is 15 residues. CDR3 DNA sequence: TGCAGTGCCCCGACAGGACAGGGACCTACCTACGAGCAGTACTTC. Amino acid sequence: CSAPTGQGPTYEQYF.

The rearrangement joins TRBV25-1 to TRBJ1-2; tentative D call: TRBD1 (6 bases). The germline CDR1 and CDR2 sequences are MGHDK and SYGVNS. V was trimmed by 6 bases and J by 3 bases, leaving 14 bases between them. The CDR3 consists of 14 residues. CDR3 bases: TGTGCCAGCAGCCAAGCTAGGACAGACTATGGCTACACCTTC. Translation gives CASSQARTDYGYTF.

Comment on this clonotype: This likely comes from a read error, as the CDR3 has no conserved phenylalanine or tryptophan at its end. The V gene is TRBV25-1, the J gene TRBJ2-3; 9 bases align to TRBD2. This CDR3 contains 18 residues. Trimming at V came to 2 bases and at J to 1 base, leaving 10 bases not matched to a gene. Per germline, CDR1 MGHDK and CDR2 SYGVNS. DNA for the CDR3: TGTGCCAGCAGTGAACGGTTCGGCGGGGGGGCGGGCACAGATACGCAGTATTCT. Encoded protein: CASSERFGGGAGTDTQYS.

The chain joins TRBV7-9 to TRBJ2-7, with 9 bases lining up with TRBD1. Germline CDR1 is SEHNR and CDR2 is FQNEAQ (reference sequence). This CDR3 region has 15 residues. Unmatched junction bases numbered 7, after V lost 5 bases and J lost 2 bases. DNA of the CDR3: TGTGCCAGCAGCAGGGGACAGGGAGGACCCTACGAGCAGTACTTC. This sequence encodes CASSRGQGGPYEQYF.

At least ten counts were recorded for this clonotype. V and J are TRBV7-8 and TRBJ2-7; a weak D match, TRBD2 (5 bases). The V end lost 1 base, the J end lost 0 bases, and 10 bases lay between the germline ends. The CDR3 length is 15 residues. The germline gives CDR1 SGHVS, CDR2 FQNEAQ. The CDR3 is CASSLGPGISYEQYF. The DNA of the CDR3 is TGTGCCAGCAGCTTAGGGCCGGGGATCTCCTACGAGCAGTACTTC. Variable domain in full (rest from reference TRBV7-8 and TRBJ2-7): GAGVSQSPRYKVAKRGQDVALRCDPISGHVSLFWYQQALGQGPEFLTYFQNEAQLDKSGLPSDRFFAERPEGSVSTLKIQRTQQEDSAVYLCASSLGPGISYEQYFGPGTRLTVT.

The CDR3 sequence: CSARSAGLAGVAAEQYF. The CDR3 DNA follows: TGCAGTGCTAGATCCGCGGGACTAGCGGGAGTCGCCGCCGAGCAGTACTTC. This chain uses TRBV20-1 with TRBJ2-7; TRBD2 aligns across 14 bases. The CDR3 spans 17 residues. Trimming cost V 2 bases and J 6 bases; bases outside gene matches: 12. In germline, CDR1 is DFQATT, CDR2 SNEGSKA (reference sequence).